This TCR beta chain was identified during a study of Ad26.COV2.S vaccination and SARS-CoV-2 variants (TCRdb year 2021). Context from the whole study: The specificity and breadth of SARS-CoV-2-reactive T cell receptors after Ad26.COV2.S vaccination were assessed by TCRbeta repertoire sequencing. A total of around 32 samples were included in the TCR-sequenced set, comprising around 19 Ad26.COV2.S vaccine recipients, 5 placebo recipients and 8 SARS-CoV-2 convalescent individuals. General study outcomes and caveats: Compared with placebo recipients, Ad26.COV2.S recipients showed higher spike-specific TCR breadth (P = 0.0014). It was noted by the authors that total T cell responses may have been underestimated by the TCR breadth and depth analyses. After vaccination, substantial breadth of spike-specific CD8+ and CD4+ T cell responses was reported. Vaccine and placebo recipients had comparable non-spike TCR breadth, which fits with the vaccine containing only spike.

CDR1 and CDR2, looked up from the germline V gene, are MGHRA and YSYEKL. The CDR3 runs 17 residues from the cysteine to the phenylalanine. The only DNA kept is the CDR3, 51 bases in frame from the first base. The trim is 0 bases for V and 0 bases for J, with a gap of 13 bases between the germline ends. In the paper's terms, the time point label means: individuals recovered from natural SARS-CoV-2 infection. TCRbeta CDR3 regions were sequenced with the immunoSEQ Assay. After extraction, genomic DNA underwent amplification by bias-controlled multiplex PCR, followed by high-throughput sequencing. Per the source publication's procedure: To quantify the absolute abundance of every unique TCRbeta CDR3 region, sequences were collapsed and filtered. T cell fraction was estimated by normalizing TCRbeta template counts to usable DNA, which was measured by amplifying reference genes present in all nucleated cells. Repertoire TCRs were annotated as SARS-CoV-2-specific when V gene, CDR3 amino acid sequence and J gene were exactly matched to a known reactive TCR set. The reference SARS-CoV-2 TCR set was obtained from MIRA and was filtered for enrichment in COVID-19-positive ImmuneCODE repertoires, whereby public or cross-reactive TCRs were removed. Using the MIRA antigens, annotated TCRs were further analysed by specific ORF or by position within an ORF. Breadth was defined as annotated unique rearrangements over total unique productive rearrangements; depth was the summed frequency of those rearrangements. Group comparisons of TCR breadth used two-sided Wilcoxon rank-sum tests. The clones in this table, taken by TCRdb from immuneACCESS, are in-frame only. Not every clone is retained; where verified, under half of the shortfall comes from an unresolved V gene, and the cause of the rest is unknown. The V and J calls and clone size come from that table; D and trimming were worked out from the DNA. The sample table lists around 370,000 clones, roughly 94% of them with a count of one. The top ten constitute under 4% of the sample.

With regard to this clone: This clone's antigen is unknown. No much larger clonotype is one base removed from it; base qualities were not supplied.

The sample was peripheral blood, taken after recovery from COVID-19. The chain is encoded by TRBV4-1 joined to TRBJ2-3, with TRBD2 perhaps the D gene, on 6 matching bases. The receptor was derived from a human donor who had recovered from COVID-19. The DNA sequence is as follows: TGCGCCAGCAGCCAAGATCCTGCGGGGACTAGCACAGATACGCAGTATTTT. Translated, it reads CASSQDPAGTSTDTQYF.